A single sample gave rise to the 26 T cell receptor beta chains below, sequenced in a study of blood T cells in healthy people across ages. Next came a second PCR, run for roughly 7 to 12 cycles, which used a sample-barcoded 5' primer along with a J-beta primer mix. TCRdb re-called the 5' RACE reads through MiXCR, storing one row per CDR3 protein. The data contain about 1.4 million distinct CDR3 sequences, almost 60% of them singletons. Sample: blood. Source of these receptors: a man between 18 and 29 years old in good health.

The CDR3 region has the DNA TGTGCCAGCAGTGCGACTTTAGACCAGCCCCAGCATTTT. Its translation is CASSATLDQPQHF. The gene calls are TRBV27 and TRBJ1-5, with D uncertain. There are 13 residues in the CDR3. Germline V gene lookup returns CDR1 MNHEY and CDR2 SMNVEV (reference sequence). V lost 5 bases and J lost 7, with 12 bases in between.

The CDR3 here is CSVELQANTEAFF. In nucleotides, the CDR3 is TGCAGCGTTGAGCTGCAGGCGAACACTGAAGCTTTCTTT. The chain couples TRBV29-1 to TRBJ1-1; unclear D gene. The CDR3 runs to 13 residues. The germline gives CDR1 SQVTM, CDR2 ANQGSEA. The V gene lost 3 bases and the J gene lost 1 base, with 9 bases spanning the gap. The complete variable domain, with remaining parts taken from reference TRBV29-1 and TRBJ1-1, reads SAVISQKPSRDICQRGTSLTIQCQVDSQVTMMFWYRQQPGQSLTLIATANQGSEATYESGFVIDKFPISRPNLTFSTLTVSNMSPEDSSIYLCSVELQANTEAFFGQGTRLTVV.

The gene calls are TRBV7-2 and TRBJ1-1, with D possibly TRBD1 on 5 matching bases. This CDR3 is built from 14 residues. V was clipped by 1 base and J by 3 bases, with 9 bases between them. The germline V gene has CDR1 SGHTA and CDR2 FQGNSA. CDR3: CASSLGGHDTEAFF. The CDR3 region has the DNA TGTGCCAGCAGCTTAGGCGGACACGACACTGAAGCTTTCTTT.

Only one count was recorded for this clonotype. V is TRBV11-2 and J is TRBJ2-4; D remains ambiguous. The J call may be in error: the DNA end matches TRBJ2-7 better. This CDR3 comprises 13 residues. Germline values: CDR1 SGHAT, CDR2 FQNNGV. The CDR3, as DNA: TGTGCCAGCAGCCCGCCGGCTCGTTACGAGCAGTACTTC. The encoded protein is CASSPPARYEQYF.

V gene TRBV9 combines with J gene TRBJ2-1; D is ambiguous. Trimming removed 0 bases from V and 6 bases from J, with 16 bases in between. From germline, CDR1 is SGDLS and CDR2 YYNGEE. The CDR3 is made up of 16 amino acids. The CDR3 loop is CASSVVSSPVRNEQFF. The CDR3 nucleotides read TGTGCCAGCAGCGTAGTTAGTAGTCCGGTGCGCAATGAGCAGTTCTTC.

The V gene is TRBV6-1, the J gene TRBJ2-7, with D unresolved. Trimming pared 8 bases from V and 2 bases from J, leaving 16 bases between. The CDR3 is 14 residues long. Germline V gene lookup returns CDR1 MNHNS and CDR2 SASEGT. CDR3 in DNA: TGTGCCAGCTGGGTAGGGAACGGAGCCTACGAGCAGTACTTC. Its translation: CASWVGNGAYEQYF.

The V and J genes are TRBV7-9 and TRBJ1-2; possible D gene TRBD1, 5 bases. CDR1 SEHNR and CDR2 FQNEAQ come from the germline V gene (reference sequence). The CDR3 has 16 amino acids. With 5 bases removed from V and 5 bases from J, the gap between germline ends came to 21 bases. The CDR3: CASSPGLGTLSYGYTF. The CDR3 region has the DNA TGTGCCAGCAGCCCGGGACTGGGGACCCTATCGTATGGCTACACCTTC.

The CDR3 DNA sequence: TGTGCCAGCGAGGTTAACTATGGCTACACCTTC. Protein product: CASEVNYGYTF. This chain joins TRBV6-1 and TRBJ1-2; D is unresolved. CDR3 size: 11 residues. The germline CDR1 and CDR2 sequences are MNHNS and SASEGT. Trimming stripped 8 bases from V and 1 base from J, with 5 bases between.

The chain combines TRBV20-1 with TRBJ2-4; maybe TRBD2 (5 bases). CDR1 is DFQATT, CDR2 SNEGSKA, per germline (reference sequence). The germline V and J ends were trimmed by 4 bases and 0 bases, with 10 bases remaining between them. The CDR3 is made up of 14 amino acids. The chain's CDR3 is CSAIPGSAKNIQYF. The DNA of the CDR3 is TGCAGTGCTATCCCGGGGTCAGCCAAAAACATTCAGTACTTC.

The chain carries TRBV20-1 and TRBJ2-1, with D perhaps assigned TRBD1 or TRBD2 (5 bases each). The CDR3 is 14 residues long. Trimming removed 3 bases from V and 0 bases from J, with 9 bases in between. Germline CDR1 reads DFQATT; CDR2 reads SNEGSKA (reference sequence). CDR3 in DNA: TGCAGTGCTAGCGGGACCGACTCCTACAATGAGCAGTTCTTC. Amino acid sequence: CSASGTDSYNEQFF.

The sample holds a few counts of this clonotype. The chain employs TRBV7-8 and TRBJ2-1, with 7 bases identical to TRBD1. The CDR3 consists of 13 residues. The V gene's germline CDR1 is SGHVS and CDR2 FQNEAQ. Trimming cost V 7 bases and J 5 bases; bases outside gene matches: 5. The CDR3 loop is CASITGEHNEQFF. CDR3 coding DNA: TGTGCCAGCATAACAGGGGAGCACAATGAGCAGTTCTTC.

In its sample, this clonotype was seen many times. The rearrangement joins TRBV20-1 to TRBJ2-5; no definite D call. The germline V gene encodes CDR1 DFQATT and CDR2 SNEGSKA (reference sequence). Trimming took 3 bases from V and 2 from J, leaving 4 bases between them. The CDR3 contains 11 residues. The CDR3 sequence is CSASGQETQYF. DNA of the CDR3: TGCAGTGCTAGCGGTCAAGAGACCCAGTACTTC.

This CDR3 reads CASSTGRPLRGYTF. The CDR3 DNA sequence: TGTGCCAGCAGCACCGGACGGCCCCTGCGCGGCTACACCTTC. This chain links TRBV6-2 or TRBV6-3 with TRBJ1-2; D remains unclear. In germline, CDR1 is MNHEY, CDR2 SVGEGT. Deletions cut 6 bases from V and 8 bases from J, with 19 bases between. CDR3 length: 14 residues.

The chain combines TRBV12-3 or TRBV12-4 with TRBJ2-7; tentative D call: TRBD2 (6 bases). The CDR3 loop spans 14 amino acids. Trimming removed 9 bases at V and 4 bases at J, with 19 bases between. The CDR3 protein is CASSLGDSGYEQYF. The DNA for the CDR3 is TGTGCCAGTTCCCTTGGGGACTCCGGATACGAGCAGTACTTC.

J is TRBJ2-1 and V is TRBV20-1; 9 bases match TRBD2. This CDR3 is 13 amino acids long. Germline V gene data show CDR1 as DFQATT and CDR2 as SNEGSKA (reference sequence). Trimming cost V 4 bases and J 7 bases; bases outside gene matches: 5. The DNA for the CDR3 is TGCAGTGCTATAGCGGGAGAATTTAATGAGCAGTTCTTC. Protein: CSAIAGEFNEQFF.

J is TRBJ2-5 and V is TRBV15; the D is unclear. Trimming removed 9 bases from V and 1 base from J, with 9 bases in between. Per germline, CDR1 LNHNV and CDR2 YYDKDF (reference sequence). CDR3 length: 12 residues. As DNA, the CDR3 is TGTGCCACGACTCCCGGCCAAGAGACCCAGTACTTC. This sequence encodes CATTPGQETQYF.

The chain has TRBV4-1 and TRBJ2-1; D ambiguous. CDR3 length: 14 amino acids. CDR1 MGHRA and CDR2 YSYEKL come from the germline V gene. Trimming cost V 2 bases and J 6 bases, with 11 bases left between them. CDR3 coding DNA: TGCGCCAGCAGCCAACTCCGGTGGGGCAATGAGCAGTTCTTC. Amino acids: CASSQLRWGNEQFF.

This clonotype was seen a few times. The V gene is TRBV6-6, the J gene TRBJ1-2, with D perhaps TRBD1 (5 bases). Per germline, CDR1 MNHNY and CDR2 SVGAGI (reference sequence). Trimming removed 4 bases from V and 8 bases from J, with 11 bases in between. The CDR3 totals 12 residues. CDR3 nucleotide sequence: TGTGCCAGCAGTTCTGAGGGGTGGGGCTACACCTTC. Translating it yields CASSSEGWGYTF.

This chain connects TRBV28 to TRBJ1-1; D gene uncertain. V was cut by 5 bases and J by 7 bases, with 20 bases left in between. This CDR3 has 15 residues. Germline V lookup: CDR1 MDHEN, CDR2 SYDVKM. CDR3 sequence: CASSPNGVGVGEAFF. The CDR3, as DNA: TGTGCCAGCAGTCCCAACGGGGTCGGCGTAGGTGAAGCTTTCTTT.

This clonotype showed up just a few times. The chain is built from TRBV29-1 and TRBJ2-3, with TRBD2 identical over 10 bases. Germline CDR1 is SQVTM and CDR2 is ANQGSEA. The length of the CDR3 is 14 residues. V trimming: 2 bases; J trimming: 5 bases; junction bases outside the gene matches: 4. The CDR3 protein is CSVEIAGGGDTQYF. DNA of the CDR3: TGCAGCGTTGAAATAGCGGGGGGCGGAGATACGCAGTATTTT.

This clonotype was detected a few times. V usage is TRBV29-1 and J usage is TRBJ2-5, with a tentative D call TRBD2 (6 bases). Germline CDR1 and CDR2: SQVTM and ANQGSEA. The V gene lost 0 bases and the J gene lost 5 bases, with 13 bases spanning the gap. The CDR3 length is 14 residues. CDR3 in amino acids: CSVEDSAGGETQYF. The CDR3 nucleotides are TGCAGCGTTGAAGACAGTGCTGGAGGGGAGACCCAGTACTTC.

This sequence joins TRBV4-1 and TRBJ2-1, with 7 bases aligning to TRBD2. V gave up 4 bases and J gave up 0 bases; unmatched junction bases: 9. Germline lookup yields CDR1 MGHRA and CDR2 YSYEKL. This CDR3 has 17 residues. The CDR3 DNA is TGCGCCAGCAGCCCAACCCTACTAGCGAGCTCCTACAATGAGCAGTTCTTC. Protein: CASSPTLLASSYNEQFF.

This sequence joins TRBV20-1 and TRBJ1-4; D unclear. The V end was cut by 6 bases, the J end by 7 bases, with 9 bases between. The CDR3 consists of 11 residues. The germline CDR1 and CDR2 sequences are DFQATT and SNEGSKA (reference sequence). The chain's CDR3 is CSAHPVEKLFF. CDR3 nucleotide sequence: TGCAGTGCCCACCCGGTTGAAAAACTGTTTTTT.

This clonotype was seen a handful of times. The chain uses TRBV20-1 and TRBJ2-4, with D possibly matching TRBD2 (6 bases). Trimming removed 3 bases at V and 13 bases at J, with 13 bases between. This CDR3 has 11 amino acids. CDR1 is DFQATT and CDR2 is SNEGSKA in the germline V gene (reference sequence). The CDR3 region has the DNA TGCAGTGCTAGGGTTCGGAGGGAGCAGTACTTC. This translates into CSARVRREQYF.

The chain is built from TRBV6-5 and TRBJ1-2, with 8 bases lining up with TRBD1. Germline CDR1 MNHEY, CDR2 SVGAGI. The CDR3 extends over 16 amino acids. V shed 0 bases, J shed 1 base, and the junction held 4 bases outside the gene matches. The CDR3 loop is CASSYSWTGYNYGYTF. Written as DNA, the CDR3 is TGTGCCAGCAGTTACTCTTGGACAGGGTATAACTATGGCTACACCTTC.

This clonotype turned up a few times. For the CDR3, the DNA is TGTGCCAGCACCGGACTAGCGGGGGTGAGGAGAAACATTCAGTACTTC. This translates into CASTGLAGVRRNIQYF. The chain couples TRBV6-6 to TRBJ2-4, with 13 positions matching TRBD2. The V gene's germline CDR1 is MNHNY and CDR2 SVGAGI (reference sequence). CDR3 size: 16 residues. After removal of 7 bases from V and 6 bases from J, the junction contained 9 bases not matched to a gene.